Shown below are 14 T cell receptor beta chains from a single sample sequenced in a study of tumor and adjacent non-tumor tissue in lung cancer. A modified ARM-PCR protocol with three rounds of nested PCR amplified TCRbeta. TCRdb re-derived calls from the multiplex PCR reads in MiXCR, one entry per CDR3 protein. The repertoire holds 50,000 to 70,000 distinct CDR3 sequences, with roughly 60% as singletons. RNA was extracted from bulk tissue without any cell sorting. This non-tumor lung sample came from over 3 cm beyond the tumor edge. Sequencing input: distant non-tumor lung tissue. The receptors were sampled from an older man with non-small cell lung cancer.

This clonotype was seen at least ten times. The rearrangement links TRBV29-1 to TRBJ2-3, with a tentative D call TRBD1 (5 bases). Trimming shortened V by 4 bases and J by 7 bases, and 18 bases separated the two germline ends. The germline V gene encodes CDR1 SQVTM and CDR2 ANQGSEA. This CDR3 has 14 amino acids. Here the CDR3 reads CSVVARAVLNTQYF. DNA of the CDR3: TGCAGCGTTGTGGCCAGGGCCGTTCTGAATACGCAGTATTTT.

A remark on this clonotype: This CDR3 is missing its conserved last phenylalanine or tryptophan, likely due to a read error. The chain employs TRBV6-5 and TRBJ2-7; a possible D gene is TRBD2 (6 bases). Trimming pared 4 bases from V and 0 bases from J, leaving 13 bases between. This CDR3 contains 15 residues. From germline, CDR1 is MNHEY and CDR2 SVGAGI. The CDR3 bases are TGTGCCAGCAGTTGGGCGGGATGGAGCTCCTACGAGCAGTACCTC. This codes for CASSWAGWSSYEQYL.

CDR3 DNA: TGTGCCAGCAGCCTCAAGGGGATAGGAGAGACCCAGTACTTC. It yields the protein CASSLKGIGETQYF. This sequence joins TRBV7-9 and TRBJ2-5, with D perhaps matching TRBD1 (5 bases). The length of the CDR3 is 14 residues. Germline assignment: CDR1 SEHNR and CDR2 FQNEAQ (reference sequence). V lost 5 bases and J lost 4, with 14 bases in between.

Note on this clonotype: This may stem from a read error, because a much larger clone lies one nucleotide away. The chain links TRBV5-4 to TRBJ2-5; 9 bases line up with TRBD2. V lost 6 bases and J lost 5; bases outside the gene matches: 11. This CDR3 is built from 15 residues. The germline CDR1 and CDR2 sequences are SGHNT and YYREEE (reference sequence). As DNA, the CDR3 is TGTGCCAGCAACCTTAGCGGGGGCCTTGGGGAGACCCAGTACTTC. This codes for CASNLSGGLGETQYF.

A note on this clonotype: This may stem from a read error, because a much larger clone lies one nucleotide away. The rearrangement links TRBV12-3 or TRBV12-4 to TRBJ2-5, with D possibly being TRBD1 (6 bases). This CDR3 is 14 amino acids long. The CDR3 DNA reads as TGTGCCAGCAGTGGGGGCCGGGTGACGGAGACCCACTACTTC. It encodes CASSGGRVTETHYF.

The gene calls are TRBV5-8 and TRBJ1-2; possible D gene TRBD1, 5 bases. Germline V gene data show CDR1 as SGHTS and CDR2 as YDEGEE. This CDR3 comprises 12 residues. Between the trimmed V and J ends, which lost 6 bases and 10 bases, there was a span of 16 bases. CDR3 amino acids: CASTRTIDDYTF. Here the CDR3 DNA reads TGTGCCAGCACACGGACAATAGATGACTACACCTTC.

Turning to this clonotype: Given the absence of the conserved phenylalanine or tryptophan at the CDR3 end, a read error is likely. The chain combines TRBV7-9 with TRBJ2-5; D is unclear. The CDR3 consists of 14 residues. Germline V CDR1 and CDR2: SEHNR, FQNEAQ (reference sequence). With 1 base removed from V and 7 bases from J, the gap between germline ends came to 13 bases. The CDR3 nucleotides are TGTGCCAGCAGCTTAGGGGCAGCTGTGGGGACCCAGTACCTC. It encodes CASSLGAAVGTQYL.

This clonotype was picked up one time. This may be a read error, as it is one base from a much larger clone. This chain joins TRBV5-1 and TRBJ1-5; D gene uncertain. V lost 4 bases, J lost 7 bases, and 15 bases lay in between. CDR1 SGHRS and CDR2 YFSETQ come from the germline V gene. The CDR3 extends over 14 amino acids. The CDR3 DNA sequence: TGCGCCAGCAGCCCGCAGGCAGTGGGACAGCCCCAGCATTTT. It is translated as CASSPQAVGQPQHF.

Concerning this clonotype itself: A much larger clone lies one base from this, so it may be a read error. The chain joins TRBV14 to TRBJ2-7; TRBD2 matches at 13 bases. In germline, CDR1 is SGHDN, CDR2 FVKESK. This CDR3 contains 17 residues. The CDR3 DNA reads as TGTGCCAGCGGCCAAGATGCCCGGACTAGCGGGAGCTACGAGCAGTACTTC. Translation: CASGQDARTSGSYEQYF.

This clonotype has only one observation. Relative to the germline gene, one junction end is altered; a read error may explain this. The chain combines TRBV11-2 with TRBJ2-7; D remains ambiguous. Per germline, CDR1 SGHAT and CDR2 FQNNGV. The CDR3 extends over 13 amino acids. The chain's CDR3 is CATSLVPPYEQYF. The CDR3, as DNA: TGTGCCACCAGCTTAGTCCCCCCCTACGAGCAGTACTTC. Full variable domain (missing parts from reference TRBV11-2 and TRBJ2-7): EAGVAQSPRYKIIEKRQSVAFWCNPISGHATLYWYQQILGQGPKLLIQFQNNGVVDDSQLPKDRFSAERLKGVDSTLKIQPAKLEDSAVYLCATSLVPPYEQYFGPGTRLTVT.

The V gene is TRBV6-1, the J gene TRBJ2-2; D tentatively fits TRBD1 or TRBD2 (6 bases each). The CDR3 length is 15 residues. Germline lookup yields CDR1 MNHNS and CDR2 SASEGT. The V end lost 9 bases, the J end lost 5 bases, and 19 bases lay between the germline ends. Here the CDR3 reads CASALSGAPTGELFF. As DNA, the CDR3 is TGTGCCAGTGCCCTTTCGGGGGCCCCTACCGGGGAGCTGTTTTTT.

Worth noting for this clonotype: The junction departs from the called germline gene at one end, perhaps through a read error. This chain links TRBV20-1 with TRBJ2-1, with 10 bases aligning to TRBD2. Germline assignment: CDR1 DFQATT and CDR2 SNEGSKA (reference sequence). The CDR3 spans 19 residues. This CDR3 is CNASGWLAGAPSSHNEQSF. The CDR3 DNA reads TGCAATGCTAGTGGTTGGCTAGCGGGGGCCCCGAGCTCCCACAATGAGCAGTCCTTC.

About this clonotype: At one end the junction does not follow the germline gene, possibly because of a read error. This rearrangement joins TRBV20-1 to TRBJ2-1; D not resolved. This CDR3 region has 14 residues. CDR1 and CDR2 (germline): DFQATT, SNEGSKA (reference sequence). DNA for the CDR3: TGCAGTGCCTGTACTTATGGGCTGATGGATGAGCAGTTGTTC. This gives the protein CSACTYGLMDEQLF.

This clonotype came up many times. The genes are TRBV29-1 and TRBJ1-2, with 12 nucleotides matching TRBD1. Germline assignment: CDR1 SQVTM and CDR2 ANQGSEA. CDR3 length equals 15 residues. Unmatched junction bases numbered 9, after V lost 6 bases and J lost 4 bases. CDR3 DNA: TGCAGCGTGCCGGGACAGGGGGCTGGTATCTATGGCTACACCTTC. It specifies CSVPGQGAGIYGYTF.